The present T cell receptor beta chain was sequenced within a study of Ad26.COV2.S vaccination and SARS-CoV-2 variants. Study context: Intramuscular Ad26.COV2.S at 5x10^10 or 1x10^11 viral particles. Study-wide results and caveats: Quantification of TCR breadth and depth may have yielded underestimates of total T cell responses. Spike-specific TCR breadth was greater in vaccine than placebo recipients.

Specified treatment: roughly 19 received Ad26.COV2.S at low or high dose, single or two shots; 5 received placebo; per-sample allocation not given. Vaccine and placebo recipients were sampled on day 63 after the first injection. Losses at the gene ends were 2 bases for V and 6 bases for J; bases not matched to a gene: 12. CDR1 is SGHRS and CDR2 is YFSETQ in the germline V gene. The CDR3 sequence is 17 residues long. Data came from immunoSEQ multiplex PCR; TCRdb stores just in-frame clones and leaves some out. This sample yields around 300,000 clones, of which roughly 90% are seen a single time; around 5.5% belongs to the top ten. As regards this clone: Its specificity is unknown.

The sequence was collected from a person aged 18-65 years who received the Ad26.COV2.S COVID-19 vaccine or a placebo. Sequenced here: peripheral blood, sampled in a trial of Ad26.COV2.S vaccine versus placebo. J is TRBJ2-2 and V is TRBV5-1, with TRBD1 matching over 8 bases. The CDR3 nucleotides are TGCGCCAGCAGCTTCCCCGGACAGGGTAGAATGGCCGGGGAGCTGTTTTTT. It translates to CASSFPGQGRMAGELFF.